This TCR beta chain came from a study of T-cell reconstitution after alpha-beta-depleted transplantation in children (dated by TCRdb to 2016 to 2017). About the study as a whole: T-cell immune reconstitution after TCRalphabeta/CD19-depleted allogeneic hematopoietic cell transplantation in children was quantitatively tracked in the study by means of TCR repertoire profiling. Findings and caveats that apply to the study as a whole: About two months after transplant, the apparently early recovery of alphabetaT-cell counts reportedly depended on just several hundred clones that had expanded rapidly and came from non-depleted graft cells. The frequencies of hyperexpanded clones fell over the following months, and after one year, T-cell counts and TCRbeta diversity were mostly attributed to newly produced T cells. In some patients, high TCRbeta diversity at day 60 was attributed to recipient T cells and intrathymic progenitors that had survived conditioning.

Concerning this clonotype itself: The specificity of this receptor is unknown. Nothing much larger sits one base from this clone, and base qualities are not available.

Reading the label with the study, this specimen's treatment or condition is: allogeneic hematopoietic cell transplantation with graft depleted of TCRalphabeta T cells and CD19 B cells. Transplant recipients were children who received TCRalphabeta/CD19-depleted allogeneic hematopoietic cell grafts. The library relied on PCR. TCRdb shows the sequencer as Illumina HiSeq 2500. To normalize quantification of the TCRbeta repertoire, the TCR libraries were built with molecular barcoding that relied on unique molecular identifiers. Clones were called with MiXCR by TCRdb after fastp trimmed the public reads at Q25, and only in-frame beta chains were retained. All rows with the same CDR3 protein become a single entry with the most common DNA and genes. A total of about 200,000 distinct CDR3 sequences appear in this sample, roughly 8.3% of them only once. Less than 40% of the sample is held by the ten biggest clonotypes.

The sample in question was PBMCs, mostly from graft donor cells, obtained 360 days after TCRalphabeta/CD19-depleted stem cell transplant. This TCR was recovered from a male patient between 2 and 9 years old who had a stem cell transplant for acute myeloid leukemia, so the T cells may come from the graft donor.

The CDR3 loop reads CASSLREGNIQYF. Here is the DNA: TGTGCCAGCAGCTTAAGGGAGGGGAACATTCAGTACTTC. The chain joins TRBV7-8 to TRBJ2-4, with 7 middle bases fitting TRBD2. The CDR3 numbers 13 residues from cysteine through phenylalanine. The entry retains the CDR3 DNA only, 39 bases that are in frame from base 1. The germline V gene encodes CDR1 SGHVS and CDR2 FQNEAQ. Germline trimming amounts to 2 bases on V and 7 bases on J, with 2 as the count of junction bases outside the gene matches.